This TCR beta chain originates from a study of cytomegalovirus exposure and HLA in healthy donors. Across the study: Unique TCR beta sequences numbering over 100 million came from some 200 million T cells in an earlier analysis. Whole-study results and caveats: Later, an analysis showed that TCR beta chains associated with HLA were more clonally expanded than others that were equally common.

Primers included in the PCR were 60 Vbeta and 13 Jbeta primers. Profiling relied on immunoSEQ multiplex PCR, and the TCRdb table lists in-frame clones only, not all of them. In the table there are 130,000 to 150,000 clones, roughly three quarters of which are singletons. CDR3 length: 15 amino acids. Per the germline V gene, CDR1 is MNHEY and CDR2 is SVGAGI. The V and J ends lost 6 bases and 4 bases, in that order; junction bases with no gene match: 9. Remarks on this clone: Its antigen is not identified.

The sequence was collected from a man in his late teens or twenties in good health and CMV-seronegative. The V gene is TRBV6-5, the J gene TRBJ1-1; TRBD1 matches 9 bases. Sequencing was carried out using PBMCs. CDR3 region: CASRYGQGWATEAFF. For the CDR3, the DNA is TGTGCCAGCAGATACGGACAGGGGTGGGCCACTGAAGCTTTCTTT.